This TCR beta chain was obtained from a study of blood T cell repertoires in COVID-19. About the research overall: Nucleic acid was either cDNA or gDNA, and it came from T cells, B-cell-depleted T cells, or PBMCs.

In the study's own analysis: Estimates of nucleated cell counts were drawn from the amplification of reference gene primers. Repertoires were generated with immunoSEQ multiplex PCR, while TCRdb's copy carries only in-frame clones and drops some. V and J calls and clone size are those listed in that table; D and trimming were worked out from the DNA. The sample includes about 97,000 clones, over 75% of them seen just once. The CDR3 runs to 13 residues. V was clipped by 3 bases and J by 7 bases, with 11 bases between them. The germline CDR1 and CDR2 sequences are MGHRA and YSYEKL. Sequencing used peripheral blood. The chain joins TRBV4-1 to TRBJ2-3; D is ambiguous. This clonotype was sampled from a human donor in a cohort sampled during active COVID-19. The CDR3, as DNA: TGCGCCAGCAGCCACCGGGTCGTGAATACGCAGTATTTT. Translated: CASSHRVVNTQYF.